This is a list of T cell receptor beta chains from one sample in a study of CD8 T cells in ankylosing spondylitis. TCRdb re-derived calls from the 5' RACE reads in MiXCR, one entry per CDR3 protein. Among about 800,000 distinct CDR3 sequences listed, approximately 12% were seen once. The specimen sequenced was blood, either unsorted or a sorted T cell fraction (not recorded which). Every receptor here comes from a male donor with ankylosing spondylitis. Each CDR3 is given with its conserved first and last residue.

V gene	J gene	CDR3 protein
TRBV4-1	TRBJ1-6	CASSQDLPGNGSPLHF
TRBV15	TRBJ1-1	CATSTQGWTEAFF
TRBV5-1	TRBJ2-3	CASSTKRPATSTDTQYF
TRBV7-6	TRBJ2-5	CASSLRLGLGETQYF
TRBV5-1	TRBJ1-5	CASSQEGYNQPQHF
TRBV24-1	TRBJ2-7	CATSDLNGHEQYF
TRBV27	TRBJ2-2	CASSFRDRGFRELFF
TRBV11-2	TRBJ2-2	CASSRRAATGELFF
TRBV30	TRBJ1-2	CAWNRGQADYGYTF
TRBV20-1	TRBJ2-1	CSATSGAYNEQFF
TRBV5-1	TRBJ2-2	CASHSGPNGELFF
TRBV7-6	TRBJ1-1	CASAPDRNTEAFF
TRBV7-3	TRBJ2-3	CASSQQGGDTQYF
TRBV27	TRBJ2-1	CASSHRSDRRNNNEQFF
TRBV11-2	TRBJ2-3	CASSSYRGQDTQYF
TRBV5-1	TRBJ2-1	CASRPGLAGARRYNEQFF
TRBV6-1	TRBJ2-7	CASSRRETYEQYF
TRBV6-5	TRBJ2-7	CASSYSVLGGNYEQYF
TRBV20-1	TRBJ2-2	CSANSGQGVAAEAGELFF
TRBV30	TRBJ2-6	CAWSVARVLTGANVLTF
TRBV20-1	TRBJ1-4	CSAPTGVGEKLFF
TRBV18	TRBJ2-7	CASSPLMDSYEQYF
TRBV30	TRBJ1-2	CAWRTGFMGYTF
TRBV28	TRBJ2-1	CASSSSRGKGYNEQFF
TRBV7-6	TRBJ2-3	CASSPRAFSTDTQYF
TRBV14	TRBJ2-7	CASSQAATEQYF
TRBV6-6	TRBJ2-5	CASKGASQETQYF
TRBV20-1	TRBJ2-2	CSAADRLSNTGELFF
TRBV20-1	TRBJ2-5	CSARVAGGPQETQYF
TRBV12-3/TRBV12-4	TRBJ1-4	CASSLRDRRSGTNEKLFF
TRBV5-1	TRBJ2-2	CASSRLAGDSTGELFF
TRBV4-3	TRBJ2-7	CASSQGLASSSYEQYF
TRBV29-1	TRBJ1-4	CSVGQGATTNEKLFF
TRBV7-2	TRBJ1-2	CASSLAGTRRFYGYTF
TRBV9	TRBJ2-1	CASSASGDGRNEQFF
TRBV5-1	TRBJ2-3	CASSLGASGFDTQYF
TRBV7-8	TRBJ2-7	CASSLWNGGASGPYEQYF
TRBV28	TRBJ1-5	CGEGRGGQPQHF
TRBV4-3	TRBJ2-2	CASSQDNRVDTGELFF
TRBV10-3	TRBJ2-3	CAISRTASTDTQYF
TRBV20-1	TRBJ2-2	CSAREGPDTGELFF
TRBV24-1	TRBJ2-3	CATSAEGAGTDTQYF
TRBV20-1	TRBJ2-7	CRARDYGGRGEFWAYEQYF
TRBV6-5	TRBJ2-5	CASSSEWAGQETQYF
TRBV10-3	TRBJ2-6	CAIRQGQGSGANVLTF
TRBV2	TRBJ2-3	CASGQADTQYF
TRBV29-1	TRBJ1-1	CSVEPLVGTEAFF
TRBV3-1	TRBJ2-1	CASSATSPGTKQFF
TRBV27	TRBJ2-3	CASIKRGRTDTQYF
TRBV7-9	TRBJ2-1	CASSSLGGYTYNEQFF
TRBV29-1	TRBJ2-5	CSAATAYMFQETQYF